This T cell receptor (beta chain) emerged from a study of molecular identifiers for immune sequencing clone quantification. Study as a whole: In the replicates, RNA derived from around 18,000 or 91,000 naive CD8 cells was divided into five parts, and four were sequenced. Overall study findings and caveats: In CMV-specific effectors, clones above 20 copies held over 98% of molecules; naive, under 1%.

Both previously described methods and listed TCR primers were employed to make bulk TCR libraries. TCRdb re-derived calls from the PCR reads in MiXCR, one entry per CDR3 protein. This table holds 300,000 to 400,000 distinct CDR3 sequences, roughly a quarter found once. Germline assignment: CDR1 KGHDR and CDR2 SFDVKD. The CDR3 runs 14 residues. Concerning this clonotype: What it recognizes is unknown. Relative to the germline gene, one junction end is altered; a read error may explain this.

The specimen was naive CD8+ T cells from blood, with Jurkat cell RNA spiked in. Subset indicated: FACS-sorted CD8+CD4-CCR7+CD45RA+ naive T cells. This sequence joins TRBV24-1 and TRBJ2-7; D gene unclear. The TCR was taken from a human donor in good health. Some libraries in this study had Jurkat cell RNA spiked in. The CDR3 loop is CATSAGRQNYGQYF. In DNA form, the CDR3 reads TGTGCCACCAGTGCTGGCAGGCAGAACTACGGGCAGTACTTC.